The clone carrying this T cell receptor (beta chain) showed up just a few times. Its specificity is unknown. Germline V gives CDR1 SGHVT, CDR2 SQSDAQ. Trimming removed 6 bases from V and 4 bases from J, with 12 bases in between. This CDR3 has 13 amino acids. Per sample, about 480 nanograms of biopsy DNA were TCRB immunosequenced. Sequencing was performed with immunoSEQ multiplex PCR; in TCRdb, only in-frame clones are kept and a portion is missing. This sample has more than 15,000 clones, with over 50% found just once. The source of the sample is a study of T cell repertoires in ileal Crohn's disease. Study results and limitations: Every patient over 26.8% clonality showed endoscopic recurrence.

The sample was ileal tissue. The rearrangement links TRBV7-4 to TRBJ1-1, with D possibly TRBD1 on 5 matching bases. The sequence was obtained from an adult with Crohn's disease. The CDR3 nucleotides are TGTGCCAGCAGTACACTGGGGGGCACTGAAGCTTTCTTT. It specifies CASSTLGGTEAFF.